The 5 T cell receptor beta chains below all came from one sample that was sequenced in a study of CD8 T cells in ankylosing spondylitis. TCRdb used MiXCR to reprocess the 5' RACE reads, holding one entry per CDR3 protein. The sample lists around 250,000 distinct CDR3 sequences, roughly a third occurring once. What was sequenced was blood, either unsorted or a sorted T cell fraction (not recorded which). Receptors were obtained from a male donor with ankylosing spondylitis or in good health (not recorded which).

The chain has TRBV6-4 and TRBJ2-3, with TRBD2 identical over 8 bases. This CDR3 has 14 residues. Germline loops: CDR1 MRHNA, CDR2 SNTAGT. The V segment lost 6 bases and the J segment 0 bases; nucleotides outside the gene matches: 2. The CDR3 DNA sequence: TGTGCCAGCAGCCAGCGGGGGAGCACAGATACGCAGTATTTT. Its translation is CASSQRGSTDTQYF.

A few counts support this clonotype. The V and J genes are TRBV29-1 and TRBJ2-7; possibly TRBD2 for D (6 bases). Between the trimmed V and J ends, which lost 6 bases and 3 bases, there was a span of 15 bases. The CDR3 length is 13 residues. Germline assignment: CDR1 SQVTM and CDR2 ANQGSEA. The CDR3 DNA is TGCAGCGTAAGGGACTCCGGTTTCTACGAGCAGTACTTC. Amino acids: CSVRDSGFYEQYF.

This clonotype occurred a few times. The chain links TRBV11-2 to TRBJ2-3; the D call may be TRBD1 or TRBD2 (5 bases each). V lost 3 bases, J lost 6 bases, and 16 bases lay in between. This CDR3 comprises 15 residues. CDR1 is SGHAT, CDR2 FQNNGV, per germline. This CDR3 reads CASSFRDPPVDTQYF. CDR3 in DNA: TGTGCCAGCAGCTTCCGGGACCCCCCGGTCGATACGCAGTATTTT.

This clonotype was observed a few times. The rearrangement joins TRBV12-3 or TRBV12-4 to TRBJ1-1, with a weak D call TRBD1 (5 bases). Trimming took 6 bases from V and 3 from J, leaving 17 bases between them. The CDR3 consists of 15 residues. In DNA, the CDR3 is TGTGCCAGCAGGCTATCCTGGGGCGGGGACACTGAAGCTTTCTTT. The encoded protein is CASRLSWGGDTEAFF.

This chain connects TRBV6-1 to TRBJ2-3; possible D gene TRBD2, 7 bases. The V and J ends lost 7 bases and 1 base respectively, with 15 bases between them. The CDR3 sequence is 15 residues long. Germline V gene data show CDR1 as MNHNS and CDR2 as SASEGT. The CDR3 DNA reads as TGTGCCAGCACTACGGGGGGCGGACGCACAGATACGCAGTATTTT. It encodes CASTTGGGRTDTQYF.